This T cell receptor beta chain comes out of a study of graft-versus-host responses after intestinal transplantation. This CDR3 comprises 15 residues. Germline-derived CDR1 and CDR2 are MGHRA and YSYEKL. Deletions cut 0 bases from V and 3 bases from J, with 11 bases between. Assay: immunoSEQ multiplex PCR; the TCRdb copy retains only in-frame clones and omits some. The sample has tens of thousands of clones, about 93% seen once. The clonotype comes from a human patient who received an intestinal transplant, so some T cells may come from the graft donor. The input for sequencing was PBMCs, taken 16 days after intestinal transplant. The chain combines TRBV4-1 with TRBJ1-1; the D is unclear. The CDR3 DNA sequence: TGCGCCAGCAGCCAAGATGTGCCCCCGGACACTGAAGCTTTCTTT. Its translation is CASSQDVPPDTEAFF.